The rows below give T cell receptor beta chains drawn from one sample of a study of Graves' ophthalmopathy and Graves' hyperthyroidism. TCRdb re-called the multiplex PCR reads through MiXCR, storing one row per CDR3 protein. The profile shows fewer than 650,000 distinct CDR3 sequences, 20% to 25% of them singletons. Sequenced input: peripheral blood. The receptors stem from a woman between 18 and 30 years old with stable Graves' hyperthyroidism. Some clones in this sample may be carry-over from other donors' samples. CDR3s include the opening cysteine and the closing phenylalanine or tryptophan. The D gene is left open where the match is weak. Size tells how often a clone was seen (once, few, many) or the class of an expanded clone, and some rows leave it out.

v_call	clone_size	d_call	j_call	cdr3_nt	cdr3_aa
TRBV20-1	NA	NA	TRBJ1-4	TGCAGTGTTGCGGGGTCTGGTAATGAAAAACTGTTTTTT	CSVAGSGNEKLFF
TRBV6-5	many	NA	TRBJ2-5	TGTGCCAGCAGTTACGCGGGTGGGGAGACCCAGTACTTC	CASSYAGGETQYF
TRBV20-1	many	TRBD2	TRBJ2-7	TGCAGTGCGACGGGACTAGCGGGCTCCTACGAGCAGTACTTC	CSATGLAGSYEQYF
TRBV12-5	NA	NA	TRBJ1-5	TGTGCTAGTGGTTTCGAACAGCCCCAGCATTTT	CASGFEQPQHF
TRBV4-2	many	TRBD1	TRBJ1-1	TGTGCCAGCAGCCCCAGGGACAGGGGGAAATACACTGAAGCTTTCTTT	CASSPRDRGKYTEAFF
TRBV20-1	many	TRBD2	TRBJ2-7	TGCAGTGCTAGAGATCGGGCGGGAGGCCTCTCCTACGAGCAGTACTTC	CSARDRAGGLSYEQYF
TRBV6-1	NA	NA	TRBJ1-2	TGTGCCAGCAGTGAAGCCCCCACCTCCGGCTATGGCTACACCTTC	CASSEAPTSGYGYTF
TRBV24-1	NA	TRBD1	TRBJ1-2	TGTGCCACCAGTGGTCCGGGACAGGGGGCACTTAATGGCTACACCTTC	CATSGPGQGALNGYTF
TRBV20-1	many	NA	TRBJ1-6	TGCAGTGCCACTCAAGGACGGAGGGGCAACAATTCACCCCTCCACTTT	CSATQGRRGNNSPLHF
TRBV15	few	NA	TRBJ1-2	TGTGCCACCAGCAGTGAGGGCCGGGGCTACACCTTC	CATSSEGRGYTF
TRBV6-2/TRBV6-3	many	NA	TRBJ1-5	TGTGCCAGCAGCTTGGACAGTAGAGGTCAGCCCCAGCATTTT	CASSLDSRGQPQHF
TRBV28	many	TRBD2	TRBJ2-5	TGTGCCAGCAGTCAAGCGGGAGGGCGAGAGACCCAGTACTTC	CASSQAGGRETQYF
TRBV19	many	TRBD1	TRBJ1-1	TGTGCCAGTAGTAATGACAGGGGCTTGAACACTGAAGCTTTCTTT	CASSNDRGLNTEAFF
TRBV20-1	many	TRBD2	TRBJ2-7	TGCAGTGCTAGATCACATACTAGCGCCTCCTACGAGCAGTACTTC	CSARSHTSASYEQYF
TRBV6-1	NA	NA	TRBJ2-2	TGTGCCAGCAGATTTAGCGGCGGGGAGCTGTTTTTT	CASRFSGGELFF
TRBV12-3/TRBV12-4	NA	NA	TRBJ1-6	TGTGCCAGCAAGCCAGGGTCCTATAATTCACCCCTCCACTTT	CASKPGSYNSPLHF
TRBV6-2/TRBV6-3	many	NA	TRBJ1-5	TGTGCCAGCAGGCGCTACACTTACTATAGCAATCAGCCCCAGCATTTT	CASRRYTYYSNQPQHF
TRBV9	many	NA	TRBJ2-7	TGTGCCAGCAGCGTAACCAGCTCCTACGAGCAGTACTTC	CASSVTSSYEQYF
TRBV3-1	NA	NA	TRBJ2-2	TGTGCCAGCAGCCTCAGGGATGTCACCGGGGAGCTGTTTTTT	CASSLRDVTGELFF
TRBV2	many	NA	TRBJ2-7	TGTGCCAGCAGTGAAGAAACCTATTACGAGCAGTACTTC	CASSEETYYEQYF
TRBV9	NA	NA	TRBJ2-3	TGTGCCAGCAGCGTAGTCGGCGGGAGCACAGATACGCAGTATTTT	CASSVVGGSTDTQYF
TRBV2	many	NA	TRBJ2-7	TGTGCCAGCAGCGAGTGGCAGGGTAACGAGCAGTACTTC	CASSEWQGNEQYF
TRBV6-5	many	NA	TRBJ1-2	TGTGCCAGCAGTTACTCGTCAGACGATAACTATGGCTACACCTTC	CASSYSSDDNYGYTF
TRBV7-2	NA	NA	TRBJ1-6	TGTGCCAGCAGCTTAGATTGGACGGTCAGTGGGCCCCTCCACTTT	CASSLDWTVSGPLHF
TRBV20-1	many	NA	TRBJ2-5	TGCAGTGCTAGTACGTGGACCCGCCAAGAGACCCAGTACTTC	CSASTWTRQETQYF
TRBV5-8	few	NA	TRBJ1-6	TGTGCCAGCGTGGAGGGGCGCTCCTATAATTCACCCCTCCACTTT	CASVEGRSYNSPLHF
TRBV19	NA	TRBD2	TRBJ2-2	TGTGCCAGTAGTCAAATAATTAGGGGACGGGGCGGGGGGCTGTTTTTT	CASSQIIRGRGGGLFF
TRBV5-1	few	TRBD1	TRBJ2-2	TGCGCCAGCAGCTCCCGAGGGACAGGGGGTACCGGGGAGCTGTTGTTT	CASSSRGTGGTGELLF
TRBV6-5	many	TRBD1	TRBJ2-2	TGTGCCAGCAGTTACAGCAGAGACAGGGTTGGGGAGCTGTTTTTT	CASSYSRDRVGELFF
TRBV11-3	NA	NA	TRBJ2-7	TGTGCCAGCAAACCCTCTCGGGGGAACTACGAGCAGTACTTC	CASKPSRGNYEQYF
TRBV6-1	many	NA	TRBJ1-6	TGTGCCAGCGGACGTAGTTATAATTCACCCCTCCACTTT	CASGRSYNSPLHF
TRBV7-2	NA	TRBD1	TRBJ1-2	TGTGCCAGCAGCTTACAGTGGGACAGCTATGGCTACACCTTC	CASSLQWDSYGYTF
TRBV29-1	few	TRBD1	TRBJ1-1	TGCAGCGCAGTGACAGGGGTGAACACTGAAGCTTTCTTT	CSAVTGVNTEAFF
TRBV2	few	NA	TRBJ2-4	TGTGCCAGCAGTACCCCAGACCGGAGCATTAAGTACTTC	CASSTPDRSIKYF
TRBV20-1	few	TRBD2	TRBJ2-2	TGCAGTGCCCTGGGGACTAGCGGGAGGGCATCGAACACCGGGGAGCTGTTTTTT	CSALGTSGRASNTGELFF
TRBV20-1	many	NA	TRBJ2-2	TGCAGTGCTCGCCCCCGATCTCAGGTCACCGGGGAGCTGTTTTTT	CSARPRSQVTGELFF
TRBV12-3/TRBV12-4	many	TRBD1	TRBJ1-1	TGTGCCAGCAGCCCGGGACAGGGTCGTATCACTGAAGCTTTCTTT	CASSPGQGRITEAFF
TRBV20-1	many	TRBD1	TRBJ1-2	TGCAGTGCTAGAGACAACCTCGACAGGGGGTTGGATGGCTACACCTTC	CSARDNLDRGLDGYTF
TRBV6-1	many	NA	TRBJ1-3	TGTGCCAGCCAACCGGACGGCCTTTCTGGAAACACCATATATTTT	CASQPDGLSGNTIYF
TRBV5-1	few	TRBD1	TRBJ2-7	TGCGCCAGCAGCGGGGTTACCGGGACAGGGAGAGGCGAGCAGTACTTC	CASSGVTGTGRGEQYF
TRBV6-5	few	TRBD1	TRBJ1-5	TGTGCCAGCAGTTCTCCTAGGGGGACAGGAACTAGGGAGCATTTT	CASSSPRGTGTREHF
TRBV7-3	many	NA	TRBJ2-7	TGTGCCAGCAGCTTACAACCATCTAGCCGATATTCCTACGAGCAGTACTTC	CASSLQPSSRYSYEQYF
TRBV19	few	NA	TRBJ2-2	TGTGCCAGTATGAGGGCGGGAAACACCGGGGAGCTGTTTTTT	CASMRAGNTGELFF
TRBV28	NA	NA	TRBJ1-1	TGTGACAGCAGTTTATCCTACAGGTACACTGAAGCTTTCTTT	CDSSLSYRYTEAFF
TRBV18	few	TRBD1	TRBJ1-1	TGTGCCAGCTCACCGGCCGACAGGGCGAACACTGAAGCTTTCTTT	CASSPADRANTEAFF
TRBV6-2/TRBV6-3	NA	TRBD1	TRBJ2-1	TGTGCCAGCAGTCGTGGACAGGGTCGGTACAATGAGCAGTTCTTC	CASSRGQGRYNEQFF
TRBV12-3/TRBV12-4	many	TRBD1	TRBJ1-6	TGTGCCAGCAGCGGGGGACAGGGAAATTCACCCCTCCACTTT	CASSGGQGNSPLHF
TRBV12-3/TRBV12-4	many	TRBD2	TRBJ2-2	TGTGCCAGCAGTTTAGAGGCTAGCGGGTACACCGGGGAGCTGTTTTTT	CASSLEASGYTGELFF
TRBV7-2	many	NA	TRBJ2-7	TGTGCCAGCAGCTTAGTGGGGGTAGGAGAGCAGTACTTC	CASSLVGVGEQYF